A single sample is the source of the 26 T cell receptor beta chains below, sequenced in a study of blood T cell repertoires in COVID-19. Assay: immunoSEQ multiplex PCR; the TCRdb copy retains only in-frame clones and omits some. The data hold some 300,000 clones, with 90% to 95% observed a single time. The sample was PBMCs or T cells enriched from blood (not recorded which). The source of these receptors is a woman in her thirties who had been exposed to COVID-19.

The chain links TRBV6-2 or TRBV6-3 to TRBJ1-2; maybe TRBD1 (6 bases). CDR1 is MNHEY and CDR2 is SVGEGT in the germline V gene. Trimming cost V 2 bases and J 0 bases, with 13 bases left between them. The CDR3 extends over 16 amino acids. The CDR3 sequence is CASSYVGGSSNYGYTF. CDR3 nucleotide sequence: TGTGCCAGCAGTTACGTTGGGGGCTCGTCTAACTATGGCTACACCTTC.

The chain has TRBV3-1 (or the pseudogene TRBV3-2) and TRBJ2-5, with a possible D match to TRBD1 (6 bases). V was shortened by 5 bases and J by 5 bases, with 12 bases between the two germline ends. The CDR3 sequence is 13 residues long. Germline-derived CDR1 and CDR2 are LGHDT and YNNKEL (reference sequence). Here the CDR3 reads CASSSRGVETQYF. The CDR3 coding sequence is TGTGCCAGCAGCTCCAGGGGTGTCGAGACCCAGTACTTC.

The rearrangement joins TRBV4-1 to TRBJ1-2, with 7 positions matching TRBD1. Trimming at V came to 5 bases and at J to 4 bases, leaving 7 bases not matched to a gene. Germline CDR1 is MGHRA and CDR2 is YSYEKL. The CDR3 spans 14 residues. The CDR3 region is CASSRQGTFYGYTF. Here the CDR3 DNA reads TGCGCCAGCAGCAGACAGGGAACCTTCTATGGCTACACCTTC.

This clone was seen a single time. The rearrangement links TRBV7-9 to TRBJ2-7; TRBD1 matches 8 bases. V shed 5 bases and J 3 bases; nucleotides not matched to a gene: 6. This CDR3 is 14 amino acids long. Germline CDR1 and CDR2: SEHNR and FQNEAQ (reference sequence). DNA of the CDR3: TGTGCCAGCAGCCCCGGGACAGGCAACTACGAGCAGTACTTC. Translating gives CASSPGTGNYEQYF.

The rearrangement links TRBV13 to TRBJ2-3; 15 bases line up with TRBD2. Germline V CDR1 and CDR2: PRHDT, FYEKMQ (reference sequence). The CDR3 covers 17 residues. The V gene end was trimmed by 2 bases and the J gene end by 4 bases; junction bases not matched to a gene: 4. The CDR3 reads CASSLSGLAGGADTQYF. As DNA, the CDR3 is TGTGCCAGCAGCTTATCGGGACTAGCGGGGGGAGCAGATACGCAGTATTTT.

The CDR3 loop reads CASSLFRGNTEAFF. CDR3 nucleotide sequence: TGCGCCAGCAGCTTGTTTCGGGGGAACACTGAAGCTTTCTTT. The chain has TRBV5-1 and TRBJ1-1; D gene uncertain. V dropped 1 base and J dropped 1 base, with 8 bases sitting between them. Germline loops: CDR1 SGHRS, CDR2 YFSETQ. CDR3 length: 14 residues.

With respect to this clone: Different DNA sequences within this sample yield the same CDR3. CDR3 amino acids: CASSDRVGSPLHF. CDR3 bases: TGTGCCAGCAGTGACAGGGTGGGCTCACCCCTCCACTTT. The chain employs TRBV25-1 and TRBJ1-6; D may be TRBD1 (5 bases). This CDR3 comprises 13 residues. The V gene lost 3 bases and the J gene lost 10 bases, with 10 bases spanning the gap. Germline CDR1 is MGHDK and CDR2 is SYGVNS. Together with reference TRBV25-1 and TRBJ1-6, the CDR3 gives the full variable domain: EADIYQTPRYLVIGTGKKITLECSQTMGHDKMYWYQQDPGMELHLIHYSYGVNSTEKGDLSSESTVSRIRTEHFPLTLESARPSHTSQYLCASSDRVGSPLHFGNGTRLTVT.

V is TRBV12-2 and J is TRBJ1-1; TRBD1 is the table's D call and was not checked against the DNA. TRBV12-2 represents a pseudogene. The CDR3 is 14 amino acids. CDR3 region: CASRLDSLNTEAFF. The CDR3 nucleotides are TGTGCAAGTCGCTTAGACAGTCTGAACACTGAAGCTTTCTTT.

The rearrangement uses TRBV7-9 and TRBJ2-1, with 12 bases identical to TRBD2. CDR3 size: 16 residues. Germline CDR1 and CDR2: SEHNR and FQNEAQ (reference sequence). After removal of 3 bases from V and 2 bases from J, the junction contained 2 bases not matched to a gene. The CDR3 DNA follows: TGTGCCAGCAGCTTGACTAGCGGGGGCCCCTACAATGAGCAGTTCTTC. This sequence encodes CASSLTSGGPYNEQFF.

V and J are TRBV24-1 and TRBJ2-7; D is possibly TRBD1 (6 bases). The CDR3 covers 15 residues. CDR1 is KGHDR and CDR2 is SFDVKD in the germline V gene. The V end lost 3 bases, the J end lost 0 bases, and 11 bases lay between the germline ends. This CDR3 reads CATSDTGLSSYEQYF. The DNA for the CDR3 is TGTGCCACCAGTGATACAGGGCTGTCCTCCTACGAGCAGTACTTC.

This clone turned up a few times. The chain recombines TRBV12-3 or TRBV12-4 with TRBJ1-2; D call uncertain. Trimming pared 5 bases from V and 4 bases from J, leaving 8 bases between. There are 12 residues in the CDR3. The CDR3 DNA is TGTGCCAGCAGTCAGACACGCTATGGCTACACCTTC. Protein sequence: CASSQTRYGYTF.

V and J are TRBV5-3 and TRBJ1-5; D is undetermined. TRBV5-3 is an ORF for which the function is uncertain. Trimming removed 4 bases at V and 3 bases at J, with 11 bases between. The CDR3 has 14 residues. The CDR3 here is CARSAREVNQPQHF. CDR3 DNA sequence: TGTGCCAGAAGCGCTCGGGAAGTCAATCAGCCCCAGCATTTT.

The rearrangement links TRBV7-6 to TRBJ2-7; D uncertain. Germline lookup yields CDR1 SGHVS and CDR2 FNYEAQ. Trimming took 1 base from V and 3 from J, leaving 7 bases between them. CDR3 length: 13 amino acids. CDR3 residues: CASSLGQIYEQYF. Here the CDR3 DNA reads TGTGCCAGCAGCTTAGGGCAGATCTACGAGCAGTACTTC.

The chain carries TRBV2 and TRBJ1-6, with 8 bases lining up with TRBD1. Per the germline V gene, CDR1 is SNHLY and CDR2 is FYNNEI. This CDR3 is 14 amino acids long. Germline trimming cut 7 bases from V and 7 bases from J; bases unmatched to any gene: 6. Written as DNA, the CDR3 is TGTGCCAGCAAGGAGACAGGGGAAAATTCACCCCTCCACTTT. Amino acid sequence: CASKETGENSPLHF.

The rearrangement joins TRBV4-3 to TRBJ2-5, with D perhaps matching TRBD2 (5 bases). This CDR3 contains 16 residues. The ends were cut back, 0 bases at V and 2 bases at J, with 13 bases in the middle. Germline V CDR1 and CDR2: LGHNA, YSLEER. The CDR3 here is CASSQDIRRGQETQYF. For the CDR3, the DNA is TGCGCCAGCAGCCAAGATATAAGGAGAGGGCAAGAGACCCAGTACTTC.

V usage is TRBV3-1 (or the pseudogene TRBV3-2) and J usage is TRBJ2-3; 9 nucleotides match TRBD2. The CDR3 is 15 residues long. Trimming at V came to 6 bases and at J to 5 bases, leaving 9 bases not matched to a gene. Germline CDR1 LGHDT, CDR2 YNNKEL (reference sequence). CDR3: CASRYGTSLRDTQYF. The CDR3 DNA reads TGTGCCAGCAGGTACGGGACTAGCCTCCGAGATACGCAGTATTTT.

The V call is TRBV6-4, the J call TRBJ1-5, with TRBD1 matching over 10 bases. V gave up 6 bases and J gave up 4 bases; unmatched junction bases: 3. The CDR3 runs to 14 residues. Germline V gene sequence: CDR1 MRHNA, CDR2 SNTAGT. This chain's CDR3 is CASSGQGGNQPQHF. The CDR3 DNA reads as TGTGCCAGCAGCGGACAGGGGGGGAATCAGCCCCAGCATTTT.

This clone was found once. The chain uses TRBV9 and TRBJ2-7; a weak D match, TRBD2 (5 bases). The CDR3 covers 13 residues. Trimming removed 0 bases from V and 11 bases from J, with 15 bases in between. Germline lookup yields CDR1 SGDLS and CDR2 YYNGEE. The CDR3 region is CASSVVEGTPEYF. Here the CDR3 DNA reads TGTGCCAGCAGCGTAGTTGAGGGTACCCCGGAGTACTTC.

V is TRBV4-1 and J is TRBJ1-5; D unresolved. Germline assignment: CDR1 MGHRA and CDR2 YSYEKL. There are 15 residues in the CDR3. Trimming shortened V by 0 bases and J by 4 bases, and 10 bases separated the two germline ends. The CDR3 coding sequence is TGCGCCAGCAGCCAAGACAGTACGGGGAATCAGCCCCAGCATTTT. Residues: CASSQDSTGNQPQHF.

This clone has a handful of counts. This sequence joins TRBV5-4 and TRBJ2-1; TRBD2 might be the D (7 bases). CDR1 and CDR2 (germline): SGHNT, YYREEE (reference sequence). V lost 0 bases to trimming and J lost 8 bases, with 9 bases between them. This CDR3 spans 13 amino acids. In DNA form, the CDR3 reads TGTGCCAGCAGCTTGGGAGGGGGGGATGAGCAGTTCTTC. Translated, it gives CASSLGGGDEQFF.

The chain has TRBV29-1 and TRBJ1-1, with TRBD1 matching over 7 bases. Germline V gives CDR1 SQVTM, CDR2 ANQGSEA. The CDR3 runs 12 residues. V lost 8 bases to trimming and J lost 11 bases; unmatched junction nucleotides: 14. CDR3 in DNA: TGCAGCCACAGGGCAGGGGGAGCCGGCGCTTTCTTT. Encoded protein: CSHRAGGAGAFF.

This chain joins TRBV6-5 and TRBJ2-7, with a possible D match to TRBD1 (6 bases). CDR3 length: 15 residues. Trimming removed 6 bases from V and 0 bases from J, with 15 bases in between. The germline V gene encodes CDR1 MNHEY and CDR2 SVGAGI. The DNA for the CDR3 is TGTGCCAGCAGGCAACTTCAGGGGTACTCCTACGAGCAGTACTTC. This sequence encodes CASRQLQGYSYEQYF.

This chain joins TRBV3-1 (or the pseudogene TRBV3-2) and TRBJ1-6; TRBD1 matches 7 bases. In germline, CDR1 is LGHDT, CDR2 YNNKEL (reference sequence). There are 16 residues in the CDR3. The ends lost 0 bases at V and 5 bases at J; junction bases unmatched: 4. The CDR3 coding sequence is TGTGCCAGCAGCCAAGATGGACAGGCCAATAATTCACCCCTCCACTTT. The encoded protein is CASSQDGQANNSPLHF.

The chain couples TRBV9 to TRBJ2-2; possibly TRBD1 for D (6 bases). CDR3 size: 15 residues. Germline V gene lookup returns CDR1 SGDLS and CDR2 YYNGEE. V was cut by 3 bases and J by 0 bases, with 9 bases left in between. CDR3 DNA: TGTGCCAGCAGCGCACAGGGATCGAACACCGGGGAGCTGTTTTTT. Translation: CASSAQGSNTGELFF.

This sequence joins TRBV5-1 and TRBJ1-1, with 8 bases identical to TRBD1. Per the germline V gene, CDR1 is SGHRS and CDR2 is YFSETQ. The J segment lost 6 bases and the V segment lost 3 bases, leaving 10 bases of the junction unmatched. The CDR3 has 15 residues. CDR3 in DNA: TGCGCCAGCAGCTCGACGACAGGGGTTTCGGCTGAAGCTTTCTTT. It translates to CASSSTTGVSAEAFF.

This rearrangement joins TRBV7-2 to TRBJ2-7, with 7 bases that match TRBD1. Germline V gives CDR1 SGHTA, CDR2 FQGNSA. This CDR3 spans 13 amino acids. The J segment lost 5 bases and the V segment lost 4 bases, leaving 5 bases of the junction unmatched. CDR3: CASSSRTGNEQYF. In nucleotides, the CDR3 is TGTGCCAGCAGCTCCCGGACAGGAAACGAGCAGTACTTC.